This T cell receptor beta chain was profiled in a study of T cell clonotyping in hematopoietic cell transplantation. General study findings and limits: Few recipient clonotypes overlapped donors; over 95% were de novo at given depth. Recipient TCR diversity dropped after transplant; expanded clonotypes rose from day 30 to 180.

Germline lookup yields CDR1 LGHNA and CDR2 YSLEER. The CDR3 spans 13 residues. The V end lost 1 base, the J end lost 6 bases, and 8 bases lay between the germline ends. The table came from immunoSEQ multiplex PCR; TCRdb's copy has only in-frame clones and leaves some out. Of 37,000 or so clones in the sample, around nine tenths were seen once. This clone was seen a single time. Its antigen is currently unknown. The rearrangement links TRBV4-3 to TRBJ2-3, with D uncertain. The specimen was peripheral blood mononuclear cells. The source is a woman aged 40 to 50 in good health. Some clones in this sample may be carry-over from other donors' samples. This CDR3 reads CASSQVGGDTQYF. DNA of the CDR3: TGCGCCAGCAGCCAAGTGGGTGGGGATACGCAGTATTTT.